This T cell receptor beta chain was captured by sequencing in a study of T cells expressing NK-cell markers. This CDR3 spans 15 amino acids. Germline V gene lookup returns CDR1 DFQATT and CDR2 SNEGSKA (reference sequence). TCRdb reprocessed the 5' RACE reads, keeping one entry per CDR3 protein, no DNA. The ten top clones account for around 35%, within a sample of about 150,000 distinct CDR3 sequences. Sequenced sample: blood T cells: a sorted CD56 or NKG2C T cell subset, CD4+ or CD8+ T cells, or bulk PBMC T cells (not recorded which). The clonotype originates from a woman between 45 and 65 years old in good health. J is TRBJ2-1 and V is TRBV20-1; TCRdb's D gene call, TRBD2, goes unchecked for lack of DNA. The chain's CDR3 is CSARPIAGAVYEQFF.